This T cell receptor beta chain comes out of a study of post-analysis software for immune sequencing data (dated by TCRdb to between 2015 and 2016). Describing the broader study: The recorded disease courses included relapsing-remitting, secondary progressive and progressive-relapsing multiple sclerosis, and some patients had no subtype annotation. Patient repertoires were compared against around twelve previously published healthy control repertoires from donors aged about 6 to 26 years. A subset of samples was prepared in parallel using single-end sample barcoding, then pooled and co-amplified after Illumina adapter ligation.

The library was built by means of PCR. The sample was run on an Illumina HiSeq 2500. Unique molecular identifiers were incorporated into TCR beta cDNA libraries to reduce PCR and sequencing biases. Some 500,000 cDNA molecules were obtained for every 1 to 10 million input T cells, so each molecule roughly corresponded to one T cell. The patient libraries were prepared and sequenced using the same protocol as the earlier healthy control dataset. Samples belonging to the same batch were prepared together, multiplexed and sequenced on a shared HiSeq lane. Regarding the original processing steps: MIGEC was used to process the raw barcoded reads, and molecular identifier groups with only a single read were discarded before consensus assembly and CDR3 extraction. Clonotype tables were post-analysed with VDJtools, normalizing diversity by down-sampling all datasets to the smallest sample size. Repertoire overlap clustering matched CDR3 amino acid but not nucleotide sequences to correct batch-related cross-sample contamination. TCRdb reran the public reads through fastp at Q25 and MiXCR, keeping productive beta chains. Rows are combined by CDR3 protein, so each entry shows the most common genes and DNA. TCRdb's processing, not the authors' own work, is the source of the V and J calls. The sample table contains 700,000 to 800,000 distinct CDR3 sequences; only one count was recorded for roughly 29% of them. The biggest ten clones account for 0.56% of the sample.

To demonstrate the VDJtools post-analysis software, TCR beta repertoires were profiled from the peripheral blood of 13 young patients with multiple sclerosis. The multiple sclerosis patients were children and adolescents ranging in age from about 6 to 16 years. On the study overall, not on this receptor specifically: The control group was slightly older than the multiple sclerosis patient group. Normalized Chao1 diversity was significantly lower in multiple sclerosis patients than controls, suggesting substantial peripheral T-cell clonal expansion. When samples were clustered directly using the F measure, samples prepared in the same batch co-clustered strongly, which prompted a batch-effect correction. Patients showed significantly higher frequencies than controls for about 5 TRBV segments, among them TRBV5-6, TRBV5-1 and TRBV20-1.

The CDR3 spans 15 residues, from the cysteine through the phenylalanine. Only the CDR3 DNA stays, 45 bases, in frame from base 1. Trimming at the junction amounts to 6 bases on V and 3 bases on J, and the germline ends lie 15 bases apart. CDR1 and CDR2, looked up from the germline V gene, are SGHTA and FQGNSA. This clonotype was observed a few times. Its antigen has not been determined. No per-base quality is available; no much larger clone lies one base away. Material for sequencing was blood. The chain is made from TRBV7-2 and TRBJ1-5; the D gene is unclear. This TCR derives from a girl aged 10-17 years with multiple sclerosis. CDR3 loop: CASSFRRAVNQPQHF. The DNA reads TGTGCCAGCAGTTTTAGACGGGCGGTCAATCAGCCCCAGCATTTT.